This is a list of T cell receptor beta chains from one sample in a study of OX40 agonist ivuxolimab in advanced cancers. Only in-frame clones appear in the TCRdb table, and some are missing; sequencing was by immunoSEQ multiplex PCR. The sample contains about 69,000 clones, nearly 90% of which appear only once. Here the sequenced sample was CD4+ or CD8+ T cells sorted from blood, taken in a trial of the OX40 agonist ivuxolimab. Receptors originate from an adult with an advanced solid tumor such as melanoma, head and neck, liver or kidney cancer. CDR3s include the opening cysteine and the closing phenylalanine or tryptophan. D genes are given only for firm matches. Some rows have no size entry. The others give once, few or many, or a class for an expanded clone.

D: .
size: .
J: TRBJ1-5
V: TRBV19
CDR3: CASRSQGERANQPQHF
DNA: TGTGCCAGTAGGAGTCAGGGCGAGAGGGCAAATCAGCCCCAGCATTTT

D: .
size: .
J: TRBJ1-1
V: TRBV11-3
CDR3: CASSLKGGTEAFF
DNA: TGTGCCAGCAGCTTAAAGGGGGGCACTGAAGCTTTCTTT

D: .
size: .
J: TRBJ2-7
V: TRBV21-1
CDR3: CASSKGIEQYF
DNA: TGTGCCAGCAGCAAGGGTATTGAGCAGTACTTC

D: .
size: once
J: TRBJ2-5
V: TRBV7-2
CDR3: CASSKGRQETQYF
DNA: TGTGCCAGCAGCAAGGGACGGCAAGAGACCCAGTACTTC

D: .
size: .
J: TRBJ1-3
V: TRBV7-9
CDR3: CASSSTSSGNTIYF
DNA: TGTGCCAGCAGCTCGACGAGCTCTGGAAACACCATATATTTT

D: TRBD2
size: .
J: TRBJ2-7
V: TRBV5-1
CDR3: CASSYTVPTSGYEQYF
DNA: TGCGCCAGCAGTTATACCGTGCCGACTAGCGGTTACGAGCAGTACTTC

D: .
size: .
J: TRBJ2-5
V: TRBV28
CDR3: CASRPRGTAAKETQYF
DNA: TGTGCCAGCAGGCCCCGTGGGACCGCTGCCAAAGAGACCCAGTACTTC

D: TRBD2
size: few
J: TRBJ2-1
V: TRBV11-1
CDR3: CASSLAVLAGGEQFF
DNA: TGTGCCAGCAGCTTAGCGGTACTAGCGGGGGGTGAGCAGTTCTTC

D: .
size: .
J: TRBJ2-7
V: TRBV5-5
CDR3: CASSFRRERFYEQYF
DNA: TGTGCCAGCAGCTTCCGGCGGGAACGTTTCTACGAGCAGTACTTC

D: TRBD1
size: .
J: TRBJ2-1
V: TRBV7-7
CDR3: CASSSGQVPFNEQFF
DNA: TGTGCTAGCAGCTCGGGACAGGTCCCGTTTAATGAGCAGTTCTTC

D: TRBD1
size: .
J: TRBJ1-4
V: TRBV5-1
CDR3: CASSGTGGYEKLFF
DNA: TGCGCCAGCAGCGGAACAGGGGGATATGAAAAACTGTTTTTT

D: .
size: .
J: TRBJ2-1
V: TRBV7-3
CDR3: CASSLGPVDEQFF
DNA: TGTGCCAGCAGCTTAGGGCCCGTCGATGAGCAGTTCTTC

D: .
size: .
J: TRBJ2-5
V: TRBV19
CDR3: CASPANVGPGGTQYF
DNA: TGTGCCAGCCCCGCTAATGTCGGGCCTGGCGGGACCCAGTACTTC

D: .
size: .
J: TRBJ2-7
V: TRBV5-4
CDR3: CASSLAGSYEQYF
DNA: TGTGCCAGCAGCTTGGCTGGCAGCTACGAGCAGTACTTC

D: TRBD1
size: .
J: TRBJ1-2
V: TRBV19
CDR3: CASNDDRGRVGYTF
DNA: TGTGCCAGTAATGACGACAGGGGGCGCGTAGGCTACACCTTC

D: .
size: .
J: TRBJ1-1
V: TRBV18
CDR3: CASSGVQDTEAFF
DNA: TGTGCCAGCTCGGGAGTCCAAGACACTGAAGCTTTCTTT

D: .
size: .
J: TRBJ2-7
V: TRBV4-3
CDR3: CASSQDRVGEQYF
DNA: TGCGCCAGCAGCCAAGATCGGGTAGGCGAGCAGTACTTC

D: .
size: .
J: TRBJ1-5
V: TRBV27
CDR3: CASRMGLGDQPQHF
DNA: TGTGCCAGCAGGATGGGACTAGGCGATCAGCCCCAGCATTTT

D: .
size: .
J: TRBJ2-7
V: TRBV2
CDR3: CASSLTETYEQYF
DNA: TGTGCCAGCAGCCTCACGGAGACTTACGAGCAGTACTTC

D: .
size: .
J: TRBJ2-5
V: TRBV6-1
CDR3: CASKMELQETQYF
DNA: TGTGCCAGCAAAATGGAGTTACAAGAGACCCAGTACTTC

D: TRBD2
size: .
J: TRBJ2-3
V: TRBV5-4
CDR3: CASSRPFAGGADTQYF
DNA: TGTGCCAGCAGCCGCCCGTTCGCGGGGGGAGCAGATACGCAGTATTTT

D: .
size: .
J: TRBJ1-3
V: TRBV19
CDR3: CASSTRGSGNTIYF
DNA: TGTGCCAGTAGTACTCGCGGCTCTGGAAACACCATATATTTT

D: .
size: .
J: TRBJ2-5
V: TRBV11-3
CDR3: CASSTQGSSGVTQYF
DNA: TGTGCCAGCAGCACTCAGGGGTCGTCGGGGGTGACCCAGTACTTC

D: .
size: .
J: TRBJ1-2
V: TRBV30
CDR3: CAWSNLLRTSVYTF
DNA: TGTGCCTGGAGTAATCTGTTAAGGACAAGCGTCTACACCTTC

D: TRBD2
size: .
J: TRBJ2-3
V: TRBV11-1
CDR3: CASSRTRTDTQYF
DNA: TGTGCCAGCAGCCGGACTAGAACAGATACGCAGTATTTT

D: .
size: .
J: TRBJ1-2
V: TRBV5-1
CDR3: CASSFGGLGYTF
DNA: TGCGCCAGCAGCTTCGGGGGTTTAGGCTACACCTTC

D: .
size: few
J: TRBJ1-4
V: TRBV6-5
CDR3: CASSYSWNEKLFF
DNA: TGTGCCAGCAGTTACAGTTGGAACGAAAAACTGTTTTTT

D: .
size: .
J: TRBJ2-5
V: TRBV19
CDR3: CASRIKDTLVETQYF
DNA: TGTGCCAGTAGAATTAAGGACACCTTGGTGGAGACCCAGTACTTC